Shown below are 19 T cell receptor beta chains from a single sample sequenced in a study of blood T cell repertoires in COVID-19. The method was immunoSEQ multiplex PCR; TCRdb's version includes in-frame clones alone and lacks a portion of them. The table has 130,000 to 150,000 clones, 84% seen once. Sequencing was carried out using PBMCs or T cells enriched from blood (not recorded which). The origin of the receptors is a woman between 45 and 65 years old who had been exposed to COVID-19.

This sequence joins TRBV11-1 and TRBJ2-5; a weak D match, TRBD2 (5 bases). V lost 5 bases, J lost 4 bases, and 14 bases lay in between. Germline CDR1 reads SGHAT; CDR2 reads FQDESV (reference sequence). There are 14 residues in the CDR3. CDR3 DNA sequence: TGTGCCAGCAGCGGTAGGGCGGGCCCAGAGACCCAGTACTTC. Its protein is CASSGRAGPETQYF.

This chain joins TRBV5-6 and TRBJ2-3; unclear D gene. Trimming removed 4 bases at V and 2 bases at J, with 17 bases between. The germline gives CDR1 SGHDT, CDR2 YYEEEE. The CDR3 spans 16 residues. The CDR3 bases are TGTGCCAGCAGCCCCCTCAGGAACTTCATCACAGATACGCAGTATTTT. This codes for CASSPLRNFITDTQYF.

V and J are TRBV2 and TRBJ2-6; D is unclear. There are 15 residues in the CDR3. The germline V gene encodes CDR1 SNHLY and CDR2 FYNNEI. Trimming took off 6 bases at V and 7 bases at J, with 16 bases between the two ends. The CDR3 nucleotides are TGTGCCAGCAGCCCCAACAGTGGTCAAGCCAACGTCCTGACTTTC. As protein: CASSPNSGQANVLTF.

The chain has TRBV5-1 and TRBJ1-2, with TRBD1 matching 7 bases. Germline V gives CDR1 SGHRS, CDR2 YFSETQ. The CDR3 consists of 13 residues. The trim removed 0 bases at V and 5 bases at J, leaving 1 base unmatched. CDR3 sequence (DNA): TGCGCCAGCAGCTTGGAACAGGGGTATGGCTACACCTTC. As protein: CASSLEQGYGYTF.

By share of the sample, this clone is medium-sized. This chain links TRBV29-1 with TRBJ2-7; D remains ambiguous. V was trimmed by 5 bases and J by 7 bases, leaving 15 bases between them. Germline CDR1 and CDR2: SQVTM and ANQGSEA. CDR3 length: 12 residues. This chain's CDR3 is CSVTSSVREQYF. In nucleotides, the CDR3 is TGCAGCGTTACGTCCTCCGTACGGGAGCAGTACTTC.

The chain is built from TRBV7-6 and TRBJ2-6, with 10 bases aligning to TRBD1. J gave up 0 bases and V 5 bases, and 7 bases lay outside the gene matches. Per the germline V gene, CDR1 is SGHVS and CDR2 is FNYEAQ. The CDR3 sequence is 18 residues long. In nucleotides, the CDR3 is TGTGCCAGCAGCCCTGGGACAGGGGTACTCTCTGGGGCCAACGTCCTGACTTTC. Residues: CASSPGTGVLSGANVLTF.

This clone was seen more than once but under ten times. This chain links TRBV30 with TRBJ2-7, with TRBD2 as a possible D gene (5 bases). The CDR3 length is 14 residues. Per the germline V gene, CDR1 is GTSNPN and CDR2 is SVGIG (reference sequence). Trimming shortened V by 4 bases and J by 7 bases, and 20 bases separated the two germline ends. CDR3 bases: TGTGCCTGGATGCGCACGGACTCCTACGGGGAGCAGTACTTC. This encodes CAWMRTDSYGEQYF.

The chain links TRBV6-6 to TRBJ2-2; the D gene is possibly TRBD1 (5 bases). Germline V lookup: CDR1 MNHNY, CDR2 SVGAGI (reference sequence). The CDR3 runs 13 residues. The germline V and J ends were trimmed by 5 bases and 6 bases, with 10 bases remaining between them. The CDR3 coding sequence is TGTGCCAGCAGTATCAGGGCCCCCGGGGAGCTGTTTTTT. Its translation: CASSIRAPGELFF.

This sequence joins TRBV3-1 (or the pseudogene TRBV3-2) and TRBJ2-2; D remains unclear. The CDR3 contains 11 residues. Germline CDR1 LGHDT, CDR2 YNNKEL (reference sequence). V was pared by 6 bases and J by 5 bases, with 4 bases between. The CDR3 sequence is CASSSTGELFF. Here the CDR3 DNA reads TGTGCCAGCAGTTCTACCGGGGAGCTGTTTTTT.

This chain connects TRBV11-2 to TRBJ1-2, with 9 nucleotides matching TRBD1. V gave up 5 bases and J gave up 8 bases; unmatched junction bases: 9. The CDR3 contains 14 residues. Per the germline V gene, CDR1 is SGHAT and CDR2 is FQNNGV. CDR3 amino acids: CASSPGTGTSGYTF. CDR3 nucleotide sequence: TGTGCCAGCAGCCCCGGGACAGGGACCAGCGGCTACACCTTC.

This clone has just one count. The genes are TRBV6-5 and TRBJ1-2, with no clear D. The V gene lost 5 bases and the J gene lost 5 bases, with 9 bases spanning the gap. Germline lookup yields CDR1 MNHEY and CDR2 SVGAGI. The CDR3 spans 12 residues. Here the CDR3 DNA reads TGTGCCAGCAGTCAACCGCAGTATGGCTACACCTTC. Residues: CASSQPQYGYTF.

CDR3 region: CASSVLAGVTTGELFF. Written as DNA, the CDR3 is TGTGCCAGCAGCGTCTTGGCGGGGGTTACCACCGGGGAGCTGTTTTTT. This sequence joins TRBV9 and TRBJ2-2, with 7 bases lining up with TRBD2. Germline V gene lookup returns CDR1 SGDLS and CDR2 YYNGEE. The CDR3 loop spans 16 amino acids. V gave up 2 bases and J gave up 4 bases; unmatched junction bases: 8.

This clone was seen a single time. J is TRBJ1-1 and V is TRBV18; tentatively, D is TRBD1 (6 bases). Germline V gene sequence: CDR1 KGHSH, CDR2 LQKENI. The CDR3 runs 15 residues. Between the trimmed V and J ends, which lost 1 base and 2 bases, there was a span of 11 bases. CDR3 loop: CASSPLRTENTEAFF. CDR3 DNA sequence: TGTGCCAGCTCACCACTCCGGACAGAAAACACTGAAGCTTTCTTT.

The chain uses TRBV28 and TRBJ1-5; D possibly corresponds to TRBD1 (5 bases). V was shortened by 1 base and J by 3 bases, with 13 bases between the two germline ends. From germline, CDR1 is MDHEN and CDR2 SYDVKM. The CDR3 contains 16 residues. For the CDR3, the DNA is TGTGCCAGCAGTTTATACGCAGGGATAAACAATCAGCCCCAGCATTTT. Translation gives CASSLYAGINNQPQHF.

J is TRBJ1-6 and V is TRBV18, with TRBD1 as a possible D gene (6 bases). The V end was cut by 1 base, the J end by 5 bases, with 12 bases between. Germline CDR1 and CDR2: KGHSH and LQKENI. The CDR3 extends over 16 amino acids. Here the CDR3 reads CASSPLPGEHNSPLHF. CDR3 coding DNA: TGTGCCAGCTCACCACTCCCAGGGGAACATAATTCACCCCTCCACTTT.

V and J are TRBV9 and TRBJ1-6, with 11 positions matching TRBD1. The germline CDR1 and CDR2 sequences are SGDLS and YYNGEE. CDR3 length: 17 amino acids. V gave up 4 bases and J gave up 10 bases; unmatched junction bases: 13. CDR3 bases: TGTGCCAGCAGCAATCCCACCGGACAGGGGGCCGGGTCACCCCTCCACTTT. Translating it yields CASSNPTGQGAGSPLHF.

CDR3 sequence reads: CAITAGGSVSETQYF. CDR3 nucleotide sequence: TGTGCCATCACGGCGGGGGGAAGTGTCTCAGAGACCCAGTACTTC. The V and J genes are TRBV10-3 and TRBJ2-5; 8 bases agree with TRBD2. V shed 7 bases and J 4 bases; nucleotides not matched to a gene: 11. The CDR3 runs 15 residues. The V gene's germline CDR1 is ENHRY and CDR2 SYGVKD.

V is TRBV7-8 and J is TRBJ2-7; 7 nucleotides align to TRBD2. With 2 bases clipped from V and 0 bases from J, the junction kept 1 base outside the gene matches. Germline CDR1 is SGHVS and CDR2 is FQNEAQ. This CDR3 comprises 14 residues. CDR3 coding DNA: TGTGCCAGCAGCTTACTAGCGGCCTCCTACGAGCAGTACTTC. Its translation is CASSLLAASYEQYF.

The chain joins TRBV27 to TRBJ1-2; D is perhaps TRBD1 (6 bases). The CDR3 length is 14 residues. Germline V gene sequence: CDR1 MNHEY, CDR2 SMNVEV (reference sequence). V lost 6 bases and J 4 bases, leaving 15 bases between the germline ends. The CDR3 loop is CASSNREESYGYTF. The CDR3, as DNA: TGTGCCAGCAGCAACAGGGAAGAGAGCTATGGCTACACCTTC.